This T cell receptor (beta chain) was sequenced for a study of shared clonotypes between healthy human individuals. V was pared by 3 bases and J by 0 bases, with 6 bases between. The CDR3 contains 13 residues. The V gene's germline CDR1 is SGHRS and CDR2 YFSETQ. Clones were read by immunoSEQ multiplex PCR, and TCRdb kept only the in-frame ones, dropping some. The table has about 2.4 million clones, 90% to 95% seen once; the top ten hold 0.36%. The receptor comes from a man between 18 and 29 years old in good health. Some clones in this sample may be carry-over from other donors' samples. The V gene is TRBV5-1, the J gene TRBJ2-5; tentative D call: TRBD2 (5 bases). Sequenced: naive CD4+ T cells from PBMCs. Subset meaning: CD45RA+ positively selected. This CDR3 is CASSWEHQETQYF. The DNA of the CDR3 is TGCGCCAGCAGCTGGGAGCACCAAGAGACCCAGTACTTC.